The 11 T cell receptor beta chains in this list originate from one sample, sequenced in a study of T-cell memory formation after mild COVID-19. TCRdb fed the 5' RACE reads into MiXCR, producing one record per CDR3 protein. The data contain a few hundred thousand distinct CDR3 sequences, 20% to 25% of them singletons. Sequencing was performed on PBMCs or a T cell subset sorted from them (not recorded which). All receptors come from an adult woman who had mild COVID-19 (a few samples of this study predate the infection). Cell type and time point are not known.

This clonotype has just a few counts. J is TRBJ1-1 and V is TRBV3-1; D is perhaps TRBD1 (5 bases). Germline CDR1 and CDR2: LGHDT and YNNKEL (reference sequence). This CDR3 is built from 13 residues. V was pared by 6 bases and J by 11 bases, with 19 bases between. The CDR3 is CASSQDTSRKAFF. The CDR3 DNA follows: TGTGCCAGCAGTCAGGACACTTCAAGGAAGGCTTTCTTT.

The chain combines TRBV20-1 with TRBJ1-1; D is ambiguous. V was shortened by 0 bases and J by 10 bases, with 0 bases between the two germline ends. CDR1 is DFQATT and CDR2 is SNEGSKA in the germline V gene (reference sequence). The CDR3 runs 8 residues. The DNA for the CDR3 is TGCAGTGCTAGAGAAGCTTTCTTT. Encoded protein: CSAREAFF.

This clonotype was counted only a few times. The chain links TRBV4-1 to TRBJ1-4; the match to TRBD1 covers 7 bases. Germline CDR1 and CDR2: MGHRA and YSYEKL. This CDR3 is 17 amino acids long. The ends lost 3 bases at V and 1 base at J; junction bases unmatched: 8. The DNA of the CDR3 is TGCGCCAGCAGCCAGATAGGGGGCCGGGGAACTAATGAAAAACTGTTTTTT. Its translation is CASSQIGGRGTNEKLFF.

The gene calls are TRBV7-8 and TRBJ2-3, with D unclear. This CDR3 has 14 amino acids. The germline gives CDR1 SGHVS, CDR2 FQNEAQ. The germline V and J ends were trimmed by 1 base and 5 bases, with 10 bases remaining between them. The CDR3 here is CASSLEPIGDTQYF. The CDR3, as DNA: TGTGCCAGCAGCTTAGAGCCCATTGGAGATACGCAGTATTTT. Together with reference TRBV7-8 and TRBJ2-3, the CDR3 gives the full variable domain: GAGVSQSPRYKVAKRGQDVALRCDPISGHVSLFWYQQALGQGPEFLTYFQNEAQLDKSGLPSDRFFAERPEGSVSTLKIQRTQQEDSAVYLCASSLEPIGDTQYFGPGTRLTVL.

This chain uses TRBV12-3 or TRBV12-4 with TRBJ2-2; 8 bases fit TRBD1. V lost 6 bases to trimming and J lost 9 bases; unmatched junction nucleotides: 12. The CDR3 covers 15 residues. The CDR3 bases are TGTGCCAGCAGCTCACGGACAGGGCGGAGCAGGGAGCTGTTTTTT. It encodes CASSSRTGRSRELFF.

DNA of the CDR3: TGTGCCAGCAGCCCCCCAATTCCCTACGAGCAGTACTTC. The encoded protein is CASSPPIPYEQYF. The V call is TRBV5-6, the J call TRBJ2-7; D remains ambiguous. This CDR3 comprises 13 residues. The ends were cut back, 4 bases at V and 2 bases at J, with 10 bases in the middle. Germline loops: CDR1 SGHDT, CDR2 YYEEEE.

This clonotype was found a few times. This chain links TRBV3-1 with TRBJ1-2, with D uncertain. The CDR3 extends over 15 amino acids. Germline V gives CDR1 LGHDT, CDR2 YNNKEL (reference sequence). Trimming cost V 5 bases and J 6 bases, with 19 bases left between them. The CDR3: CASSNRRRSGDGYTF. Here the CDR3 DNA reads TGTGCCAGCAGCAACCGACGGCGTTCGGGTGATGGCTACACCTTC.

The V and J genes are TRBV12-3 or TRBV12-4 and TRBJ1-2; 8 nucleotides align to TRBD1. The V and J ends lost 5 bases and 4 bases, in that order; junction bases with no gene match: 3. The CDR3 length is 13 residues. This chain's CDR3 is CASSPGGFYGYTF. Written as DNA, the CDR3 is TGTGCCAGCAGTCCAGGGGGCTTCTATGGCTACACCTTC.

This clonotype was seen only once. This sequence joins TRBV7-9 and TRBJ1-1; possibly TRBD1 for D (6 bases). Per germline, CDR1 SEHNR and CDR2 FQNEAQ (reference sequence). This CDR3 region has 16 residues. V lost 0 bases to trimming and J lost 3 bases, with 14 bases between them. DNA of the CDR3: TGTGCCAGCAGCTTAGCGGGAAGACAGGAGGACACTGAAGCTTTCTTT. Its translation: CASSLAGRQEDTEAFF.

This clonotype has a handful of counts. The V call is TRBV6-1, the J call TRBJ1-2; 8 nucleotides match TRBD1. The CDR3 sequence is 16 residues long. J gave up 2 bases and V 0 bases, and 5 bases lay outside the gene matches. Germline V gene sequence: CDR1 MNHNS, CDR2 SASEGT. The DNA for the CDR3 is TGTGCCAGCAGTGAAGCCCAAAACAGGGGGAACTATGGCTACACCTTC. It encodes CASSEAQNRGNYGYTF.

This clonotype was seen only a few times. The chain uses TRBV6-4 and TRBJ2-1; no reliable D call. This CDR3 spans 13 amino acids. Germline CDR1 MRHNA, CDR2 SNTAGT. V was pared by 0 bases and J by 4 bases, with 4 bases between. CDR3: CASSDSAYNEQFF. The CDR3 region has the DNA TGTGCCAGCAGTGACTCCGCTTACAATGAGCAGTTCTTC.